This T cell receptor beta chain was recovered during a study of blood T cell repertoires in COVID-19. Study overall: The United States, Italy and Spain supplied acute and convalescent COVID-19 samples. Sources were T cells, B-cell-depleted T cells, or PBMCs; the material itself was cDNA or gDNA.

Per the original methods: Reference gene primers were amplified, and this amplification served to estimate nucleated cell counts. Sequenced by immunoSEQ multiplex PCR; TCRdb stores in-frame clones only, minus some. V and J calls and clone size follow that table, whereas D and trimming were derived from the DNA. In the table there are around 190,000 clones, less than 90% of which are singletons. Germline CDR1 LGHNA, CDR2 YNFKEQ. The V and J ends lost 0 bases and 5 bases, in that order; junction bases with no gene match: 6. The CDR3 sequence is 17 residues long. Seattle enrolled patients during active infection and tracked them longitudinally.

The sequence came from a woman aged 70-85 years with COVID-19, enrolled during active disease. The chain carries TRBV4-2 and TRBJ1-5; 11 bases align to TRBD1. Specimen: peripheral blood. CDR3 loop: CASSQEGTGGDHQPQHF. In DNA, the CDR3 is TGTGCCAGCAGCCAAGAGGGGACAGGGGGGGACCATCAGCCCCAGCATTTT.